This T cell receptor (beta chain) was profiled in a study of blood T cells in healthy people across ages. Overall study results and limits: Estimates drawn from one million T cells were deemed to understate diversity. Roughly linearly, TCR beta diversity per million T cells fell as age increased. Aged donors had fewer naive CD4+ cells and lower diversity than long-lived donors.

This clonotype appeared a single time. Its antigen is unknown. Per sample, at least 6 micrograms of total RNA were extracted. PCR was performed a second time for about 6 to 11 cycles using a sample-barcoded 5' primer and a J-beta primer mix. Each CDR3 protein gets one entry after TCRdb re-called the 5' RACE reads with MiXCR. Of about 1.8 million distinct CDR3 sequences in the sample, about 50% were seen once. The receptor's source is a woman aged 40 to 50 in good health. Sequencing was performed on blood.

In nucleotides, the CDR3 is TGTGCCAGCAGTTTTTCCCCGGTGATCGGACTCTATGGCTACACCTTC. Its protein product is CASSFSPVIGLYGYTF. The chain joins TRBV6-5 to TRBJ1-2, with D uncertain. V was pared by 4 bases and J by 4 bases, with 19 bases between. Germline V gene data show CDR1 as MNHEY and CDR2 as SVGAGI. This CDR3 is built from 16 residues.